These T cell receptor beta chains were read from a single sample in a study of OX40 agonist ivuxolimab in advanced cancers. Repertoires were generated with immunoSEQ multiplex PCR, while TCRdb's copy carries only in-frame clones and drops some. The data contain about 100,000 clones, around 89% of them seen just once; the ten biggest clones take up 0.16%. The specimen comprised CD4+ or CD8+ T cells sorted from blood, sampled in a trial of the OX40 agonist ivuxolimab. The receptors were gathered from an adult with an advanced solid tumor such as melanoma, head and neck, liver or kidney cancer. Both conserved end residues are part of each CDR3. The D gene is left open where the match is weak. Clone size is given for some rows only: seen once, a few or many times, or a class if the clone is expanded.

>TRBJ2-7|-|-|TRBV6-5
TGTGCCAGCAGTTACGGCCCTCTGACATACGAGCAGTACTTC
CASSYGPLTYEQYF
>TRBJ1-4|-|-|TRBV6-6
TGTGCCAGCAAGGGTCAGGGGCTTAATGAAAAACTGTTTTTT
CASKGQGLNEKLFF
>TRBJ2-7|-|-|TRBV11-2
TGTGCCAGCAGCTTAGCCTACGAGCAGTACTTC
CASSLAYEQYF
>TRBJ2-4|-|-|TRBV29-1
TGCAGCGTTGACGGCCAGGGGAAAAACATTCAGTACTTC
CSVDGQGKNIQYF
>TRBJ2-1|-|-|TRBV6-6
TGTGCCAGCAGCTGGGGCATTGAGCAGTTCTTC
CASSWGIEQFF
>TRBJ1-4|-|-|TRBV6-6
TGTGCCAGCAGCTCTCGGACAGTAAAAGAAAAACTGTTTTTT
CASSSRTVKEKLFF
>TRBJ1-1|-|-|TRBV27
TGTGCCAGCAGTCCATTCCAGGGTTTCAGCACTGAAGCTTTCTTT
CASSPFQGFSTEAFF
>TRBJ1-1|-|-|TRBV6-5
TGTGCCAGCAGTTACTTGTACAGACAAAACACTGAAGCTTTCTTT
CASSYLYRQNTEAFF
>TRBJ2-7|-|-|TRBV7-3
TGTGCCAGCAGCTCTGGGGCAGACTACGAGCAGTACTTC
CASSSGADYEQYF
>TRBJ2-3|-|-|TRBV9
TGTGCCAGCAGCGTAGTTCCAGGGCTAGGCACAGATACGCAGTATTTT
CASSVVPGLGTDTQYF
>TRBJ2-7|TRBD2|few|TRBV5-8
TGTGCCAGCAGTCGGACTAGCGGGGGGCGGTTTGCAGACTTC
CASSRTSGGRFADF
>TRBJ2-3|-|-|TRBV5-1
TGCGCCAGCAGCCCCGGGTTTTGGGGGATAACAGATACGCAGTATTTT
CASSPGFWGITDTQYF
>TRBJ1-1|TRBD1|-|TRBV28
TGTGCCAGCAGTTCACCGGGACAGGGCGGTCGGAACACTGAAGCTTTCTTT
CASSSPGQGGRNTEAFF
>TRBJ2-5|-|-|TRBV5-1
TGCGCCAGCAGCTTGGGGCCAGGGGGAGGCGAGACCCAGTACTTC
CASSLGPGGGETQYF
>TRBJ2-7|TRBD2|-|TRBV5-1
TGCGCCAGCAGCTTCGTAGCGGGGGGATCCTACGAGCAGTACTTC
CASSFVAGGSYEQYF
>TRBJ1-6|-|-|TRBV28
TGTGCCAGCAGTGAGGCGACGGGGGGAAATTCACCCCTCCACTTT
CASSEATGGNSPLHF
>TRBJ1-2|-|few|TRBV9
TGTGCCAGCAGCGTAGATCAGGGGAACTATGGCTACACCTTC
CASSVDQGNYGYTF
>TRBJ2-1|TRBD2|-|TRBV29-1
TGCAGCGTTGAACCTAGCGGGAGCTCCTACAATGAGCAGTTCTTC
CSVEPSGSSYNEQFF
>TRBJ1-2|-|-|TRBV14
TGTGCCAGCAGCCAAGAAGGGGGGGGCGATGGCTACACCTTC
CASSQEGGGDGYTF
>TRBJ1-2|-|-|TRBV5-1
TGCGCCAGCAGCTTGGAGGTCAGAACCTACTTCGACTATGGCTACACCTTC
CASSLEVRTYFDYGYTF
>TRBJ2-2|-|-|TRBV7-9
TGTGCCAGCAGCTTAAATAGGGCGAACACCGGGGAGCTGTTTTTT
CASSLNRANTGELFF
>TRBJ1-3|-|-|TRBV9
TGTGCCAGCAGCGGCGGCAAGAACTCTGGAAACACCATATATTTT
CASSGGKNSGNTIYF
>TRBJ2-5|-|-|TRBV5-1
TGCGCCAGCAGCTTGCAGGAGACCCAGTACTTC
CASSLQETQYF
>TRBJ2-5|-|once|TRBV5-4
TGTGCCAGCAGCGCTAGGGACGGGGAGGAAGAGACCCAGTACTTC
CASSARDGEEETQYF
>TRBJ2-1|TRBD2|-|TRBV18
TGTGCCAGCTCCCCGCTAGCGGGAGTAGGGGGGGAGCAGTTCTTC
CASSPLAGVGGEQFF
>TRBJ2-7|-|-|TRBV5-4
TGTGCCAGCAGCTTGACGATTCGGACTCTCCGGTACCCCTACGAGCAGTACTTC
CASSLTIRTLRYPYEQYF
>TRBJ2-6|-|-|TRBV19
TGTGCCAGTAGTCAGCAGGCAAGCTCTGGGGCCAACGTCCTGACTTTC
CASSQQASSGANVLTF
>TRBJ2-2|-|once|TRBV6-6
TGTGCCAGCCTACGGGCGACACAACACACCGGGGAGCTGTTTTTT
CASLRATQHTGELFF
>TRBJ2-7|-|once|TRBV5-1
TGCGCCAGCAGCTTGGCGTCTACACCCGTCTACGAGCAGTACTTC
CASSLASTPVYEQYF